This paragraph covers one TCR beta chain sequence. Its antigen is not known. The source of the sample is a study of CD8+ T cells in alopecia areata. Study summary: Tofacitinib continued for 6 to 18 months and was then withheld for 6 months. For treated patients, severity scores reflected the percentage of scalp area affected.

Broader study findings: A single nonresponder leaves the baseline CD8+ expansion link to response uncertain. Numerous clones, expanded in lesions, remained in scalp and blood during tofacitinib.

Noted treatment: oral pan-JAK inhibitor, 5-10 mg twice daily. Extraction of RNA preceded its reverse transcription into cDNA, which served as the sequencing template. The repertoire was sequenced with immunoSEQ multiplex PCR; TCRdb's copy has only in-frame clones and lacks some. The data show around 140,000 clones, about 59% seen once. The CDR3 consists of 15 residues. The V and J ends lost 5 bases and 4 bases, in that order; junction bases with no gene match: 6. Germline V gives CDR1 SGHVS, CDR2 FQNEAQ. Sequencing was performed on CD8+ T cells sorted from blood, taken at week 4, from a patient treated with tofacitinib. This chain joins TRBV7-8 and TRBJ2-3, with 10 bases that match TRBD2. The source of this sequence is a human donor with alopecia areata. The CDR3 reads CASSVPSGGADTQYF. The CDR3 coding sequence is TGTGCCAGCAGCGTACCTAGCGGGGGTGCAGATACGCAGTATTTT.